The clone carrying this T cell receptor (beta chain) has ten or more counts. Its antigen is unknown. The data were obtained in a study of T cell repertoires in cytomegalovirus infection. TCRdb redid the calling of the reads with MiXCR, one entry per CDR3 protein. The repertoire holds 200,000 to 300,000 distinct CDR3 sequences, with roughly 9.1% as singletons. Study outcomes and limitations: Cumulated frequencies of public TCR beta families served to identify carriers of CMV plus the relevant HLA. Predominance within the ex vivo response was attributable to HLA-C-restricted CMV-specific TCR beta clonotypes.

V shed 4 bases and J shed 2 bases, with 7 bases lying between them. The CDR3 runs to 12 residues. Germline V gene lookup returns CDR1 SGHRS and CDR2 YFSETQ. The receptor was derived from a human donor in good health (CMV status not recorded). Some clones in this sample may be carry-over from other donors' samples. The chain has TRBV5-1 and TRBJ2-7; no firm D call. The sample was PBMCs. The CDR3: CASSDGTYEQYF. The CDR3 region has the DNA TGCGCCAGCAGCGATGGGACCTACGAGCAGTACTTC.